This TCR beta chain derives from a study of OX40 agonist ivuxolimab in advanced cancers. Study-wide findings and caveats: CD4+ and CD8+ T cells in blood underwent clonal expansion by week 6 at 0.1 to 3.0 mg/kg. More expanded clones were found, on average, in CD8+ than in CD4+ T cells. Not determined was the antigen specificity of the expanded peripheral T cells.

The CDR3 length is 16 residues. V dropped 0 bases and J dropped 3 bases, with 12 bases sitting between them. The germline V gene has CDR1 LGHNA and CDR2 YSLEER. The investigators sampled blood at baseline, at cycle 4 day 1, and at cycle 7 day 1. To note about this clone: The antigen remains undetermined.

The repertoire was sequenced with immunoSEQ multiplex PCR; TCRdb's copy has only in-frame clones and lacks some. The top ten clones hold 6.5% to 8% of a sample with 15,000 to 20,000 clones, 90% to 95% of them seen once. Sample: CD4+ or CD8+ T cells sorted from blood, taken in a trial of the OX40 agonist ivuxolimab. This TCR came from an adult with an advanced solid tumor such as melanoma, head and neck, liver or kidney cancer. V usage is TRBV4-3 and J usage is TRBJ1-3, with a tentative D call TRBD1 (5 bases). The CDR3 DNA sequence: TGCGCCAGCAGCCAAGATTCGGGGGGAGGTGGAAACACCATATATTTT. This gives the protein CASSQDSGGGGNTIYF.